This T cell receptor beta chain came from a study of neoadjuvant nivolumab and ipilimumab in lung cancer. The overall study: Patients got nivolumab 3 mg/kg on days 1, 15 and 29; combination added ipilimumab 1 mg/kg day 1.

With regard to this clone: The antigen is undetermined.

Study-level findings and limits: Resected tumors had greater TCR richness and clonality than uninvolved lung.

Germline lookup yields CDR1 SGHTA and CDR2 FQGNSA. The J segment lost 4 bases and the V segment lost 1 base, leaving 6 bases of the junction unmatched. The CDR3 totals 16 residues. The protocol was immunoSEQ multiplex PCR, while the TCRdb copy is restricted to in-frame clones and leaves out a portion. The sample yields several thousand clones, roughly 89% seen once. The sample consisted of blood, taken after neoadjuvant nivolumab, alone or with ipilimumab, at or shortly before surgery. The gene calls are TRBV7-2 and TRBJ2-7, with 11 bases aligning to TRBD2. The receptor was isolated from an adult with non-small cell lung cancer. Some clones in this sample may be carry-over from other donors' samples. For the CDR3, the DNA is TGTGCCAGCAGCTTAGGCGTACTAGCGGGAGCATACGAGCAGTACTTC. This sequence encodes CASSLGVLAGAYEQYF.